These 13 T cell receptor beta chains share one sample of origin, sequenced in a study of PD-L1 blockade in urothelial cancer. Clones were sequenced by immunoSEQ multiplex PCR, and TCRdb holds only the in-frame ones, with some missing. The sample has about 80,000 clones; roughly 87% are singletons. The sample consisted of PBMCs, taken around atezolizumab (anti-PD-L1) treatment. Receptors were obtained from a woman aged 70-85 years with urothelial cancer.

This clone was seen a single time. The chain combines TRBV6-5 with TRBJ2-1, with 10 nucleotides matching TRBD2. CDR3 length equals 14 residues. Germline V lookup: CDR1 MNHEY, CDR2 SVGAGI. Trimming cost V 5 bases and J 9 bases; bases outside gene matches: 7. The CDR3 spells CASSLLAGAREQFF. The CDR3 nucleotides read TGTGCCAGCAGTCTCCTAGCGGGAGCGCGTGAGCAGTTCTTC.

This sequence joins TRBV5-8 and TRBJ2-7; D gene ambiguous. Per germline, CDR1 SGHTS and CDR2 YDEGEE. This CDR3 contains 16 residues. V shed 3 bases and J shed 0 bases, with 16 bases lying between them. The CDR3: CASSSRRYRSSYEQYF. CDR3 DNA sequence: TGTGCCAGCAGCTCCCGTCGTTACAGAAGCTCCTACGAGCAGTACTTC.

The rearrangement joins TRBV5-8 to TRBJ2-5, with 14 positions matching TRBD2. This CDR3 region has 16 residues. Germline loops: CDR1 SGHTS, CDR2 YDEGEE. With 7 bases clipped from V and 4 bases from J, the junction kept 9 bases outside the gene matches. In nucleotides, the CDR3 is TGTGCCAGCTCGGGACTAGCGGGAGTTACGGGAGAGACCCAGTACTTC. This sequence encodes CASSGLAGVTGETQYF. Full variable domain (missing parts from reference TRBV5-8 and TRBJ2-5): EAGVTQSPTHLIKTRGQQATLRCSPISGHTSVYWYQQALGLGLQFLLWYDEGEERNRGNFPPRFSGRQFPNYSSELNVNALELEDSALYLCASSGLAGVTGETQYFGPGTRLLVL.

In this sample, this clone turned up once. The V and J genes are TRBV5-1 and TRBJ2-2; D perhaps matches TRBD1 (6 bases). CDR3 length: 14 residues. Germline V CDR1 and CDR2: SGHRS, YFSETQ. Trimming stripped 1 base from V and 4 bases from J, with 8 bases between. CDR3 sequence reads: CASSLTGFTGELFF. The DNA of the CDR3 is TGCGCCAGCAGCTTGACAGGGTTCACCGGGGAGCTGTTTTTT.

This chain uses TRBV6-6 with TRBJ2-7; 10 nucleotides match TRBD1. Germline V gene data show CDR1 as MNHNY and CDR2 as SVGAGI (reference sequence). The CDR3 contains 15 residues. The J segment lost 6 bases and the V segment lost 5 bases, leaving 10 bases of the junction unmatched. The CDR3 nucleotides are TGTGCCAGCAGTACTGGGACAGGGGTTTTATCCGAGCAGTACTTC. Translating gives CASSTGTGVLSEQYF.

The gene calls are TRBV2 and TRBJ1-1; maybe TRBD1 (6 bases). Germline CDR1 and CDR2: SNHLY and FYNNEI. Trimming took off 6 bases at V and 11 bases at J, with 16 bases between the two ends. The CDR3 loop spans 12 amino acids. The CDR3 spells CASRGLQGMAFF. The CDR3 DNA sequence: TGTGCCAGCAGGGGGTTACAGGGTATGGCTTTCTTT.

V usage is TRBV5-1 and J usage is TRBJ2-5; TRBD2 matches 8 bases. V lost 0 bases and J lost 5; bases outside the gene matches: 9. CDR3 size: 16 residues. Germline values: CDR1 SGHRS, CDR2 YFSETQ. The CDR3 coding sequence is TGCGCCAGCAGCTTGGGGACGCTAGCGGGTTATGAGACCCAGTACTTC. It specifies CASSLGTLAGYETQYF.

In DNA form, the CDR3 reads TGTGCCAGCAGCTTACAGGGGGACAATCAGCCCCAGCATTTT. It is translated as CASSLQGDNQPQHF. V is TRBV7-9 and J is TRBJ1-5; 7 bases are a match to TRBD1. CDR3 size: 14 residues. In germline, CDR1 is SEHNR, CDR2 FQNEAQ (reference sequence). V shed 2 bases, J shed 3 bases, and the junction held 1 base outside the gene matches.

V gene TRBV6-5 combines with J gene TRBJ2-1; unclear D gene. The ends were cut back, 2 bases at V and 2 bases at J, with 7 bases in the middle. CDR3 length: 14 residues. Germline values: CDR1 MNHEY, CDR2 SVGAGI. The CDR3 loop is CASSYQVPYNEQFF. The CDR3 DNA sequence: TGTGCCAGCAGTTACCAGGTCCCCTACAATGAGCAGTTCTTC.

The V and J genes are TRBV2 and TRBJ1-2, with no clear D. V was clipped by 7 bases and J by 5 bases, with 14 bases between them. The CDR3 runs to 13 residues. Germline-derived CDR1 and CDR2 are SNHLY and FYNNEI. Written as DNA, the CDR3 is TGTGCCAGCACCGGGGAGGAATCATATGGCTACACCTTC. Encoded protein: CASTGEESYGYTF. The whole variable domain, filled in from reference TRBV2 and TRBJ1-2, reads EPEVTQTPSHQVTQMGQEVILRCVPISNHLYFYWYRQILGQKVEFLVSFYNNEISEKSEIFDDQFSVERPDGSNFTLKIRSTKLEDSAMYFCASTGEESYGYTFGSGTRLTVV.

The chain uses TRBV5-1 and TRBJ2-1, with D perhaps matching TRBD2 (5 bases). V was shortened by 4 bases and J by 4 bases, with 18 bases between the two germline ends. Germline V gene lookup returns CDR1 SGHRS and CDR2 YFSETQ. The length of the CDR3 is 16 residues. The chain's CDR3 is CASSRSGQRQYNEQFF. The CDR3 nucleotides are TGCGCCAGCAGCCGAAGCGGCCAGAGGCAATACAATGAGCAGTTCTTC.

This clone was observed a single time. This rearrangement joins TRBV19 to TRBJ2-1; D perhaps matches TRBD1 (6 bases). The V end was cut by 4 bases, the J end by 8 bases, with 18 bases between. This CDR3 is 15 amino acids long. The germline CDR1 and CDR2 sequences are LNHDA and SQIVND (reference sequence). Written as DNA, the CDR3 is TGTGCCAGTAGTACACAGGGTTTAATAGCCTATGAGCAGTTCTTC. This sequence encodes CASSTQGLIAYEQFF.

The CDR3 DNA reads TGTGCCAGCAGCTTACCAGGGGGCGCCGGGTACGAGCAGTACTTC. Translated, it gives CASSLPGGAGYEQYF. The V call is TRBV7-9, the J call TRBJ2-7, with 8 positions matching TRBD1. Germline lookup yields CDR1 SEHNR and CDR2 FQNEAQ (reference sequence). V shed 2 bases, J shed 4 bases, and the junction held 7 bases outside the gene matches. The CDR3 consists of 15 residues.